The next 22 T cell receptor beta chains were all read from a single sample in a study of identical twins (dated by TCRdb to the mid-2010s). The library was obtained by 5' RACE. TCRdb names Illumina HiSeq 2000 as the instrument used. The raw public data were reprocessed by TCRdb itself: fastp quality trimming at Q25, MiXCR clonotype calling, in-frame beta chains only. One record per CDR3 amino acid sequence lists the most common genes and DNA. The sample includes about 900,000 distinct CDR3 sequences, with roughly an eighth observed a single time. Around 1.5% of the sample is in the top ten clones. The same sample was also used in a study of yellow fever vaccine responses in identical twins.

The sequencing sample was made of PBMCs. The source is a woman between 18 and 30 years old in good health.

The chain recombines TRBV10-3 with TRBJ2-5; no reliable D call. The CDR3 spans 16 residues. Between the trimmed V and J ends, which lost 5 bases and 7 bases, there was a span of 23 bases. Per germline, CDR1 ENHRY and CDR2 SYGVKD. The CDR3 loop reads CAISNGQNRETGTQYF. Here the CDR3 DNA reads TGTGCCATCAGTAACGGGCAGAATAGAGAGACGGGGACCCAGTACTTC.

V usage is TRBV20-1 and J usage is TRBJ2-3; TRBD2 agrees at 8 bases. Germline assignment: CDR1 DFQATT and CDR2 SNEGSKA (reference sequence). The CDR3 is 12 residues long. Trimming cost V 5 bases and J 5 bases; bases outside gene matches: 3. CDR3: CSAPRGVDTQYF. CDR3 in DNA: TGCAGTGCTCCGCGGGGGGTAGATACGCAGTATTTT.

The CDR3 DNA reads TGTGCCACCAGCAGAGATCGATGGGGGTCTCCCTACGAGCAGTACGTC. Protein product: CATSRDRWGSPYEQYV. The chain employs TRBV15 and TRBJ2-7; either TRBD1 or TRBD2 may fit D (5 bases each). Trimming cost V 0 bases and J 2 bases, with 14 bases left between them. CDR3 size: 16 residues. CDR1 is LNHNV and CDR2 is YYDKDF in the germline V gene (reference sequence).

The genes are TRBV4-1 and TRBJ2-3; D gene ambiguous. CDR1 is MGHRA and CDR2 is YSYEKL in the germline V gene. The CDR3 is 12 amino acids. V was cut by 1 base and J by 5 bases, with 4 bases left in between. The CDR3 loop reads CASSQAGDTQYF. CDR3 coding DNA: TGCGCCAGCAGCCAAGCCGGAGATACGCAGTATTTT.

The chain recombines TRBV6-6 with TRBJ2-3; D unresolved. Trimming removed 5 bases from V and 6 bases from J, with 9 bases in between. This CDR3 has 12 amino acids. Germline V gene sequence: CDR1 MNHNY, CDR2 SVGAGI (reference sequence). CDR3 region: CASSIQHDTQYF. The CDR3 coding sequence is TGTGCCAGCAGTATACAGCACGATACGCAGTATTTT.

This chain connects TRBV6-5 to TRBJ2-2; no definite D call. This CDR3 spans 15 amino acids. Trimming shortened V by 2 bases and J by 3 bases, and 10 bases separated the two germline ends. The V gene's germline CDR1 is MNHEY and CDR2 SVGAGI. The CDR3 loop reads CASSYTPRDTGELFF. CDR3 in DNA: TGTGCCAGCAGTTACACACCAAGAGACACCGGGGAGCTGTTTTTT.

A few counts support this clonotype. The chain carries TRBV27 and TRBJ2-1, with 8 bases lining up with TRBD2. The ends lost 3 bases at V and 10 bases at J; junction bases unmatched: 11. Germline V gives CDR1 MNHEY, CDR2 SMNVEV (reference sequence). The CDR3 length is 15 residues. The CDR3 spells CASSFNSGTRREQFF. CDR3 DNA sequence: TGTGCCAGCAGTTTCAATAGCGGGACCCGAAGGGAGCAGTTCTTC.

Only a few counts were recorded for this clonotype. This chain links TRBV27 with TRBJ2-1, with a possible D match to TRBD1 (6 bases). This CDR3 comprises 15 residues. Germline V gives CDR1 MNHEY, CDR2 SMNVEV (reference sequence). With 6 bases removed from V and 1 base from J, the gap between germline ends came to 13 bases. The CDR3 DNA sequence: TGTGCCAGCAGACCAACAGGGTTTTCCTACAATGAGCAGTTCTTC. Its translation: CASRPTGFSYNEQFF.

This clonotype turned up a few times. This sequence joins TRBV27 and TRBJ1-1; D perhaps matches TRBD1 (5 bases). V was pared by 2 bases and J by 5 bases, with 18 bases between. The V gene's germline CDR1 is MNHEY and CDR2 SMNVEV (reference sequence). The CDR3 is 16 amino acids. The CDR3: CASSLTKTGAGTEAFF. Here the CDR3 DNA reads TGTGCCAGCAGTTTAACAAAAACAGGCGCGGGGACTGAAGCTTTCTTT.

This clonotype has just a few counts. In DNA, the CDR3 is TGTGCCACCAGTGATCCCGGACGAACCCCGGGACTGTTTTTT. Translated, it gives CATSDPGRTPGLFF. The chain uses TRBV24-1 and TRBJ2-2, with a possible D match to TRBD2 (5 bases). Germline V gene sequence: CDR1 KGHDR, CDR2 SFDVKD. CDR3 length equals 14 residues. The V gene lost 3 bases and the J gene lost 14 bases, with 18 bases spanning the gap.

This clonotype appeared many times. The CDR3 DNA follows: TGTGCCAGCAGCTTAGCTCGGCCCTGGGCACGCAATGGCTACACCTTC. Translated, it gives CASSLARPWARNGYTF. The chain combines TRBV6-5 with TRBJ1-2, with D hard to call. There are 16 residues in the CDR3. The V gene's germline CDR1 is MNHEY and CDR2 SVGAGI. Trimming removed 6 bases from V and 6 bases from J, with 23 bases in between.

The rearrangement links TRBV5-1 to TRBJ2-1; TRBD2 is a possible D gene (6 bases). Germline V gene data show CDR1 as SGHRS and CDR2 as YFSETQ. V lost 0 bases and J 2 bases, leaving 12 bases between the germline ends. The CDR3 loop spans 16 amino acids. CDR3 region: CASSLAGSGTYNEQFF. In nucleotides, the CDR3 is TGCGCCAGCAGCTTGGCCGGTAGCGGTACCTACAATGAGCAGTTCTTC.

V usage is TRBV7-2 and J usage is TRBJ2-5; either TRBD1 or TRBD2 may supply D (5 bases each). The germline gives CDR1 SGHTA, CDR2 FQGNSA. The CDR3 length is 17 residues. Trimming took off 4 bases at V and 4 bases at J, with 22 bases between the two ends. For the CDR3, the DNA is TGTGCCAGCAGCTGGGGGAAGGGACCCGCTGGGGGAGAGACCCAGTACTTC. Its protein product is CASSWGKGPAGGETQYF. Supplemented by reference TRBV7-2 and TRBJ2-5, the full variable domain reads GAGVSQSPSNKVTEKGKDVELRCDPISGHTALYWYRQSLGQGLEFLIYFQGNSAPDKSGLPSDRFSAERTGGSVSTLTIQRTQQEDSAVYLCASSWGKGPAGGETQYFGPGTRLLVL.

The chain has TRBV4-1 and TRBJ2-1; no definite D call. Germline V gene sequence: CDR1 MGHRA, CDR2 YSYEKL. V lost 1 base and J 0 bases, leaving 7 bases between the germline ends. There are 15 residues in the CDR3. As DNA, the CDR3 is TGCGCCAGCAGCCAAGCGGCGAGCTCCTACAATGAGCAGTTCTTC. Its translation: CASSQAASSYNEQFF.

There are many counts of this clonotype. V gene TRBV12-3 or TRBV12-4 combines with J gene TRBJ2-1; the D gene could be TRBD1 or TRBD2 (7 bases each). The CDR3 is made up of 14 amino acids. Trimming pared 3 bases from V and 9 bases from J, leaving 15 bases between. The CDR3 spells CASSLPRGGSEQFF. In DNA, the CDR3 is TGTGCCAGCAGTTTGCCCAGGGGGGGTAGTGAGCAGTTCTTC.

The chain carries TRBV7-9 and TRBJ2-7; 8 bases are shared with TRBD1. Germline V gives CDR1 SEHNR, CDR2 FQNEAQ (reference sequence). The CDR3 has 14 residues. The junction had 10 bases not matched to a gene; V was cut back by 5 bases and J by 7 bases. CDR3 coding DNA: TGTGCCAGCAGCGCGTCCAGGGGGCTTTATGAGCAGTACGTC. This codes for CASSASRGLYEQYV.

The table lists this clonotype with a count of one. A much larger clone lies a single base off, so this may be a read error. The rearrangement links TRBV4-1 to TRBJ2-6, with 9 bases matching TRBD1. The CDR3 contains 16 residues. Germline V gene sequence: CDR1 MGHRA, CDR2 YSYEKL. The CDR3 protein is CVSNRGPSSGANVLTF. The CDR3 DNA reads as TGCGTCAGCAACAGGGGGCCTAGCTCTGGGGCCAACGTCCTGACTTTC.

A few counts support this clonotype. The chain links TRBV28 to TRBJ2-7; the match to TRBD1 covers 8 bases. Losses at the gene ends were 6 bases for V and 2 bases for J; bases not matched to a gene: 9. CDR1 and CDR2 (germline): MDHEN, SYDVKM. The CDR3 spans 15 residues. The CDR3: CASRPRDRGAYEQYV. CDR3 in DNA: TGTGCCAGCAGACCCAGAGACAGGGGCGCCTACGAGCAGTACGTC.

This clonotype was seen a few times. The chain employs TRBV6-5 and TRBJ2-7, with TRBD2 matching over 7 bases. Germline V gene data show CDR1 as MNHEY and CDR2 as SVGAGI. The CDR3 runs 16 residues. V trimming: 0 bases; J trimming: 4 bases; junction bases outside the gene matches: 9. CDR3 nucleotides: TGTGCCAGCAGTTACTCGACTAGCCCAGGCTCTTACGAGCAGTACTTC. This translates into CASSYSTSPGSYEQYF.

The V call is TRBV7-6, the J call TRBJ2-1; TRBD1 aligns across 7 bases. The germline V gene encodes CDR1 SGHVS and CDR2 FNYEAQ. This CDR3 has 13 amino acids. The V segment lost 1 base and the J segment 10 bases; nucleotides outside the gene matches: 4. CDR3 DNA: TGTGCCAGCAGCTTAGTAGGGACAGAAGAGCAGTTCTTC. As protein: CASSLVGTEEQFF.

The sample holds a few counts of this clonotype. The chain joins TRBV7-8 to TRBJ2-7, with 15 bases that match TRBD2. The CDR3 has 19 residues. Germline trimming cut 1 base from V and 1 base from J; bases unmatched to any gene: 8. CDR1 SGHVS and CDR2 FQNEAQ come from the germline V gene. The CDR3 DNA follows: TGTGCCAGCAGCTTAGGGGGTTCGGGGACTAGCGGGGGGTCCTACGAGCAGTACGTC. It specifies CASSLGGSGTSGGSYEQYV.

The chain links TRBV27 to TRBJ2-3; D gene uncertain. The CDR3 runs to 15 residues. With 5 bases removed from V and 2 bases from J, the gap between germline ends came to 14 bases. Germline V CDR1 and CDR2: MNHEY, SMNVEV (reference sequence). The CDR3 spells CASSPIGVDTDTQYF. DNA for the CDR3: TGTGCCAGCAGTCCGATAGGTGTAGACACAGATACGCAGTATTTT.